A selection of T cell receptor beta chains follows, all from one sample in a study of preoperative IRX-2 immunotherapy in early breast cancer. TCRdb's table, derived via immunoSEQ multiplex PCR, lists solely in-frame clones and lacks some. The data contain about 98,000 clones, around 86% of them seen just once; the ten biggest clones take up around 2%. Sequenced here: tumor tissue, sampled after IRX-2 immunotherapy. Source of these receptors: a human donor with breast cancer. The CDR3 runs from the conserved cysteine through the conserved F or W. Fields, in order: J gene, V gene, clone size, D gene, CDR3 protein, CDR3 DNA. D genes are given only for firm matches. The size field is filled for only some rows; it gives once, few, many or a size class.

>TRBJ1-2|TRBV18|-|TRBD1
CASSPGIGTGENYGYTF
TGTGCCAGCTCACCAGGAATAGGGACAGGGGAAAACTATGGCTACACCTTC
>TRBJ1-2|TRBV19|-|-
CASSWGSNYGYTF
TGTGCCAGTAGCTGGGGATCCAACTATGGCTACACCTTC
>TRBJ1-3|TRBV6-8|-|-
CASRTPQGSGNTIYF
TGTGCCAGCAGAACCCCACAGGGTTCTGGAAACACCATATATTTT
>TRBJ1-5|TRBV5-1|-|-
CASSLSGDSNQPQHF
TGCGCCAGCAGCTTAAGCGGGGACAGCAATCAGCCCCAGCATTTT
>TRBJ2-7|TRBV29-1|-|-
CSVADSNDPYEQYF
TGCAGCGTAGCGGACAGTAATGATCCTTACGAGCAGTACTTC
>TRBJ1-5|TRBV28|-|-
CASSFLGGVSQPQHF
TGTGCCAGCAGTTTTCTGGGGGGCGTTTCTCAGCCCCAGCATTTT
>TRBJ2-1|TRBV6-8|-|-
CASRGSRRDSEQFF
TGTGCCAGCAGAGGTAGTAGGAGGGACAGTGAGCAGTTCTTC
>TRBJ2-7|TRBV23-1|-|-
CASSLEGPYEQYF
TGCGCCAGCAGCTTGGAAGGGCCCTACGAGCAGTACTTC
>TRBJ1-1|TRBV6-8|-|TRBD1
CASRRGQRGNTEAFF
TGTGCCAGCAGACGGGGACAGCGTGGGAACACTGAAGCTTTCTTT
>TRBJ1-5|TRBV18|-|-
CASSPGVEQPQHF
TGTGCCAGCTCACCGGGCGTTGAACAGCCCCAGCATTTT
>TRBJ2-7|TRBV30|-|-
CAWSVGGTNYEQYF
TGTGCCTGGAGTGTAGGGGGAACTAACTACGAGCAGTACTTC
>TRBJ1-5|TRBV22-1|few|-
CASSGDPNSNQPQHF
TGTGCCAGCAGTGGGGACCCAAATAGCAATCAGCCCCAGCATTTT
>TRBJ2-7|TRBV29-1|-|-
CSVDQQGGYEQYF
TGCAGCGTTGACCAACAGGGTGGCTACGAGCAGTACTTC
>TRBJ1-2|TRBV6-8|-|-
CASSYGAGQGTHYGYTF
TGTGCCAGCAGTTACGGAGCCGGGCAGGGCACACACTATGGCTACACCTTC
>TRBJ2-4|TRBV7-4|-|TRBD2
CASSTGGPTGDIQYF
TGTGCCAGCAGCACGGGGGGTCCCACGGGGGACATTCAGTACTTC
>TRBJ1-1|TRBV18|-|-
CASSPGLGNTEAFF
TGTGCCAGCTCACCAGGGCTCGGGAACACTGAAGCTTTCTTT
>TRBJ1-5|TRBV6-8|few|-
CASSPGVLRFDQPQHF
TGTGCCAGCAGCCCGGGGGTTCTGAGGTTCGATCAGCCCCAGCATTTT
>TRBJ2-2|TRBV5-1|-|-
CASSLGFGTGELFF
TGCGCCAGCAGCTTGGGCTTCGGTACCGGGGAGCTGTTTTTT
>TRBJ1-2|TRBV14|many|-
CASSQGSGSYGYTF
TGTGCCAGCAGCCAAGGATCCGGGTCGTATGGCTACACCTTC
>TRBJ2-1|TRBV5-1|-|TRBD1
CASLSGTGDYNEQFF
TGCGCCAGTCTGTCTGGGACAGGGGACTACAATGAGCAGTTCTTC
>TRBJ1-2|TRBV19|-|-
CASSTTYYGYTF
TGTGCCAGTAGTACGACCTACTATGGCTACACCTTC
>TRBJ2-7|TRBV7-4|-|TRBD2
CASSDSGRVQQYF
TGTGCCAGCAGTGATAGCGGGAGGGTTCAGCAGTACTTC
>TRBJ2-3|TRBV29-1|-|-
CSGRGGHYMASDTQYF
TGCAGCGGGCGAGGGGGACACTACATGGCCTCCGATACGCAGTATTTT
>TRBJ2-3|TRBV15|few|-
CATSRGNGGDTQYF
TGTGCCACCAGCAGAGGTAACGGGGGTGATACGCAGTATTTT
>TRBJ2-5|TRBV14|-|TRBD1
CASSQDRGRRETQYF
TGTGCCAGCAGCCAAGATAGGGGGCGGAGAGAGACCCAGTACTTC
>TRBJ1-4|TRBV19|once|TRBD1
CASSIGLTGGSDEKLFF
TGTGCCAGTAGTATTGGCTTGACAGGGGGGTCAGACGAAAAACTGTTTTTT
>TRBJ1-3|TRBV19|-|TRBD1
CASSPTRTGSGNTIYF
TGTGCCAGTAGTCCGACCCGGACAGGCTCTGGAAACACCATATATTTT
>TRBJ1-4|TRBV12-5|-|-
CASTTFGLGEKLFF
TGTGCCAGCACCACGTTTGGGCTTGGTGAAAAACTGTTTTTT
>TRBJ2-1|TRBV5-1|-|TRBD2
CASSLLAGVSNEQFF
TGCGCCAGCAGCTTACTAGCGGGAGTAAGTAATGAGCAGTTCTTC
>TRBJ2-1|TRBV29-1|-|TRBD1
CSVGNRGAGEQFF
TGCAGCGTTGGAAACAGGGGGGCTGGTGAGCAGTTCTTC
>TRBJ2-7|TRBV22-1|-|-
CASSPRLGTGTYEQYF
TGTGCCAGCAGTCCCCGCCTGGGGACGGGTACCTACGAGCAGTACTTC
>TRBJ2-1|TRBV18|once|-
CASSPEGVPYNEQFF
TGTGCCAGCTCACCAGAGGGGGTGCCCTACAATGAGCAGTTCTTC
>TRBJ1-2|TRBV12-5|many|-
CASADGGFGYTF
TGTGCTAGTGCCGACGGTGGGTTCGGCTACACCTTC
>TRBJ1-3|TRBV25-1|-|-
CASKQDGFGNTIYF
TGTGCCAGTAAACAGGACGGGTTTGGAAACACCATATATTTT
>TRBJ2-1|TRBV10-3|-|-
CAISESPRDNEQFF
TGTGCCATCAGTGAGTCTCCCAGGGACAATGAGCAGTTCTTC
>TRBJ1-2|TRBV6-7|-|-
CASNKAGTYGYTF
TGTGCCAGCAATAAGGCGGGGACCTATGGCTACACCTTC
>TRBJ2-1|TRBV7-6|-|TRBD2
CASSGRGGSGSYNEQFF
TGTGCCAGCAGCGGACGTGGCGGGAGTGGTTCCTACAATGAGCAGTTCTTC
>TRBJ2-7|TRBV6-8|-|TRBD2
CASSYTLAGGFSYEQYF
TGTGCCAGCAGTTACACCCTAGCGGGAGGTTTCTCCTACGAGCAGTACTTC
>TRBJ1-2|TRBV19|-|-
CASSEVMGYGYTF
TGTGCCAGTAGTGAAGTTATGGGCTATGGCTACACCTTC
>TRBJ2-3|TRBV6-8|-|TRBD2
CASSQSGSLGNTQYF
TGTGCCAGCAGCCAAAGCGGGAGCCTAGGAAATACGCAGTATTTT
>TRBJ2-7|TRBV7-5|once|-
CASNIGGDSYEQYF
TGTGCCAGCAACATTGGGGGGGACTCCTACGAGCAGTACTTC
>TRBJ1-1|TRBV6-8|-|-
CASSYAVGGTEAFF
TGTGCCAGCAGTTACGCGGTAGGGGGCACTGAAGCTTTCTTT
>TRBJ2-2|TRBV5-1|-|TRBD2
CASSSGTSGRTGELFF
TGCGCCAGCAGCTCCGGGACTAGCGGGAGAACCGGGGAGCTGTTTTTT
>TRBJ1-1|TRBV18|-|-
CASSAETPEAFF
TGTGCCAGCTCTGCGGAGACCCCTGAAGCTTTCTTT
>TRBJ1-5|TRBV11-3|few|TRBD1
CASSLDRRQGQMSQHF
TGTGCCAGCAGCTTAGATCGTCGACAGGGGCAGATGAGCCAGCATTTT
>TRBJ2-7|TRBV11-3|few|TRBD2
CASSSSTSAYYEQYF
TGTGCCAGCAGCTCTTCGACTAGCGCCTACTACGAGCAGTACTTC
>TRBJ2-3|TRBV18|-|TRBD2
CASSPPTSGGVDTQYF
TGTGCCAGCTCACCACCGACTAGCGGGGGTGTCGATACGCAGTATTTT
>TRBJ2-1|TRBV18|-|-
CASSPSSPRPNEQFF
TGTGCCAGCTCACCATCAAGCCCGAGGCCCAATGAGCAGTTCTTC
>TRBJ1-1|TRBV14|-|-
CASSQTTGGVSEAFF
TGTGCCAGCAGCCAAACAACGGGGGGTGTCTCTGAAGCTTTCTTT
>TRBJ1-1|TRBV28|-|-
CASREGSVNTEAFF
TGTGCCAGCAGGGAGGGTTCGGTGAACACTGAAGCTTTCTTT
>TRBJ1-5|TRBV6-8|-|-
CASSYGGAANQPQHF
TGTGCCAGCAGTTACGGTGGGGCGGCCAATCAGCCCCAGCATTTT
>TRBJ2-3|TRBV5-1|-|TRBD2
CASSSGLARDTQYF
TGCGCCAGCAGCTCCGGACTAGCACGAGATACGCAGTATTTT
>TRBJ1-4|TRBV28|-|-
CASSLSGGEEKLFF
TGTGCCAGCAGTTTATCGGGGGGCGAGGAAAAACTGTTTTTT